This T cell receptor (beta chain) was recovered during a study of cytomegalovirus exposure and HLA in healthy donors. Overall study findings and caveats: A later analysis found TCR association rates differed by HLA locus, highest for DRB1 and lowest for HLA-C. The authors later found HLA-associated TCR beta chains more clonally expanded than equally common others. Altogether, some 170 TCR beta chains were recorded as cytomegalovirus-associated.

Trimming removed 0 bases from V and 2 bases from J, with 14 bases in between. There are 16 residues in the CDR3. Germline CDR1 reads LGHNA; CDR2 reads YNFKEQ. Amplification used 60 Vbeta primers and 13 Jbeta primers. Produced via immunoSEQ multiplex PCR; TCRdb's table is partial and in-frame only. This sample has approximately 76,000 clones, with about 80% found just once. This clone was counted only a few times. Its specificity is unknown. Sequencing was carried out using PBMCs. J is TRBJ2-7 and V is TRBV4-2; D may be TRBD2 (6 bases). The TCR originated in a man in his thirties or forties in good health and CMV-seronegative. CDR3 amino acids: CASSQDAGTVAYEQYF. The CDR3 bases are TGTGCCAGCAGCCAAGACGCGGGAACGGTTGCCTACGAGCAGTACTTC.